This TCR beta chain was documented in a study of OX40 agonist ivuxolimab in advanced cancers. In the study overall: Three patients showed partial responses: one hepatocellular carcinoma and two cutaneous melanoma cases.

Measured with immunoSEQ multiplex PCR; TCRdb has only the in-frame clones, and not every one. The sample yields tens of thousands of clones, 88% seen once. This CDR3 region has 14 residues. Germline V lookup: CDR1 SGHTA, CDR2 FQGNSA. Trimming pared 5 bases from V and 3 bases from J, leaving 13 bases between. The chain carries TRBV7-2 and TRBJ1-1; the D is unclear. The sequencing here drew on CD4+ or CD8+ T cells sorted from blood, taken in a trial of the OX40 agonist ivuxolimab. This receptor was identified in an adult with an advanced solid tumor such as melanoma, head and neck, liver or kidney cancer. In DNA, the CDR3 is TGTGCCAGCAGCCCGCTCGGGGAGGACACTGAAGCTTTCTTT. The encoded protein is CASSPLGEDTEAFF. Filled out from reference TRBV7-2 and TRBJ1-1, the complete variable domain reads GAGVSQSPSNKVTEKGKDVELRCDPISGHTALYWYRQSLGQGLEFLIYFQGNSAPDKSGLPSDRFSAERTGGSVSTLTIQRTQQEDSAVYLCASSPLGEDTEAFFGQGTRLTVV.